This T cell receptor beta chain was captured in a study of blood T cell repertoires in COVID-19. In the study overall: The analysed material was cDNA or gDNA that came from T cells, B-cell-depleted T cells, or PBMCs.

Clones were sequenced by immunoSEQ multiplex PCR, and TCRdb holds only the in-frame ones, with some missing. Of about 170,000 clones in the sample, 80% to 90% were seen once. V was clipped by 3 bases and J by 2 bases; unmatched bases: 3. CDR3 length: 14 amino acids. Germline lookup yields CDR1 SGHRS and CDR2 YFSETQ. The rearrangement joins TRBV5-1 to TRBJ2-5, with 8 nucleotides matching TRBD2. Specimen: peripheral blood. This clonotype originated in a woman aged 60-70 years with COVID-19, enrolled during active disease. The CDR3 bases are TGCGCCAGCAGCTCCCCTAGCGGGCAAGAGACCCAGTACTTC. This codes for CASSSPSGQETQYF.